The TCR beta chain under discussion was sequenced for a study of blood T cell repertoires in COVID-19. Study in general: Spain, Italy and the United States supplied samples that represented acute and convalescent COVID-19. PBMCs, B-cell-depleted T cells, or T cells provided the cDNA or gDNA that made up the material.

From germline, CDR1 is MNHEY and CDR2 SVGEGT. This CDR3 contains 16 residues. The junction had 9 bases not matched to a gene; V was cut back by 4 bases and J by 4 bases. Per the original data handling: Estimates of nucleated cell counts were drawn from the amplification of reference gene primers. The repertoire was sequenced with immunoSEQ multiplex PCR; TCRdb's copy has only in-frame clones and lacks some. V and J calls and clone size are copied from that table; D and trimming were computed from the DNA. This table holds some 19,000 clones, about four fifths found once. Sequencing was performed on peripheral blood. The receptor comes from a human donor in a cohort sampled during active COVID-19. V gene TRBV6-2 or TRBV6-3 combines with J gene TRBJ2-1; 8 nucleotides line up with TRBD1. CDR3 sequence (DNA): TGTGCCAGCAGTTTATCCGGGACAGGAGTATACAATGAGCAGTTCTTC. Its translation is CASSLSGTGVYNEQFF.